The T cell receptor (beta chain) described here comes from a study of Ad26.COV2.S vaccination and SARS-CoV-2 variants. Treatment reported: over 15 received Ad26.COV2.S at low or high dose, single or two shots; about 5 received placebo; per-sample allocation not given. Collection of the samples took place on day 63 after the first injection of vaccine or placebo. Produced via immunoSEQ multiplex PCR; TCRdb's table is partial and in-frame only. The repertoire consists of around 250,000 clones, with about 83% occurring once and the leading ten covering 2.9%. This clone was seen only once. Per germline, CDR1 LNHNV and CDR2 YYDKDF (reference sequence). The CDR3 runs 14 residues. V was pared by 1 base and J by 9 bases, with 10 bases between.

The specimen comprised peripheral blood, sampled in a trial of Ad26.COV2.S vaccine versus placebo. The V and J genes are TRBV15 and TRBJ1-6; D remains ambiguous. The sequence was obtained from a person between 18 and 65 years old who received the Ad26.COV2.S COVID-19 vaccine or a placebo. CDR3 in DNA: TGTGCCACCAGCAGAGCGGGGTTTGGTTCACCCCTCCACTTT. It specifies CATSRAGFGSPLHF.